This TCR beta chain comes out of a study of cytomegalovirus exposure and HLA in healthy donors. For this clone: What it binds is unknown.

The PCR ran on 60 Vbeta and 13 Jbeta primers. TCRdb's copy holds only in-frame clones and misses some; the assay was immunoSEQ multiplex PCR. The sample yields roughly 150,000 clones, around two thirds seen once. The CDR3 contains 15 residues. V was clipped by 5 bases and J by 6 bases, with 17 bases between them. Germline V gene lookup returns CDR1 LNHDA and CDR2 SQIVND (reference sequence). Points from the study as a whole: In a later analysis, TCR association rates varied by HLA locus: DRB1 most, HLA-C fewest. Rarity held for most TCR sequences, but there were some public TCRs that occurred in many donors.

This clonotype was obtained from a man aged 30-40 years in good health and CMV-seropositive. The chain combines TRBV19 with TRBJ1-5, with TRBD1 as a possible D gene (5 bases). The sample taken for sequencing was PBMCs. In DNA form, the CDR3 reads TGTGCCAGTAGTTGGACCGGGACTGTAGGTCAGCCCCAGCATTTT. Translation gives CASSWTGTVGQPQHF. Complete variable domain (other parts from reference TRBV19 and TRBJ1-5): DGGITQSPKYLFRKEGQNVTLSCEQNLNHDAMYWYRQDPGQGLRLIYYSQIVNDFQKGDIAEGYSVSREKKESFPLTVTSAQKNPTAFYLCASSWTGTVGQPQHFGDGTRLSIL.